This T cell receptor (beta chain) was found in a study of blood T cell repertoires in COVID-19. Study context: COVID-19 samples collected from the United States, Italy and Spain covered acute and convalescent phases.

TCRdb keeps only in-frame clones here, not all; method: immunoSEQ multiplex PCR. The sample records about 32,000 clones, 85% being singletons. Losses at the gene ends were 6 bases for V and 0 bases for J; bases not matched to a gene: 2. CDR3 length equals 13 residues. Per germline, CDR1 SQVTM and CDR2 ANQGSEA. This clone was picked up a small number of times. The sequencing input was peripheral blood. The chain recombines TRBV29-1 with TRBJ1-5; TRBD1 matches at 7 bases. This TCR came from a man aged 55 to 70 with active or convalescent COVID-19. This chain's CDR3 is CSVQGSSNQPQHF. For the CDR3, the DNA is TGCAGCGTACAGGGGAGTAGCAATCAGCCCCAGCATTTT.